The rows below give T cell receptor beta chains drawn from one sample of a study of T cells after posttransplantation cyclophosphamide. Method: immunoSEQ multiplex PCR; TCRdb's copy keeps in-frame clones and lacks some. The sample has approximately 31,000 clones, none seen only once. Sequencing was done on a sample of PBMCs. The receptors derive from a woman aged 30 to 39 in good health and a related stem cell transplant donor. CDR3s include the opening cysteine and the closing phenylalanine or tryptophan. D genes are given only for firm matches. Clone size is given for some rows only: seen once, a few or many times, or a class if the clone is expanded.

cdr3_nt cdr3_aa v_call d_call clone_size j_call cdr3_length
TGTGCCTGGAGTGGTTTCGGTTTCGGGAACACTGAAGCTTTCTTT CAWSGFGFGNTEAFF TRBV30 - many TRBJ1-1 15
TGTGCCAGCAGTGCTACAGGGCCAACTAATGAAAAACTGTTTTTT CASSATGPTNEKLFF TRBV7-2 - many TRBJ1-4 15
TGTGCCAGCAGTCCCCTCCGGGGGAGAGCTAACTATGGCTACACCTTC CASSPLRGRANYGYTF TRBV28 - many TRBJ1-2 16
TGCGCCAGCAGTAACACGGGACAGGCCTACAATGAGCAGTTCTTC CASSNTGQAYNEQFF TRBV23-1 TRBD1 many TRBJ2-1 15
TGTGCCTGGAGTGTACCACCTACGGAGCAGTACTTC CAWSVPPTEQYF TRBV30 - - TRBJ2-7 12
TGTGCCAGCAGCCGGGGACAGGACGCAATTCGCTACACCTTC CASSRGQDAIRYTF TRBV6-5 TRBD1 - TRBJ1-2 14
TGCAGCGTCTGGGGTGCGGGGGGGCCTTCTTATGAGCAGTACTTC CSVWGAGGPSYEQYF TRBV29-1 TRBD2 few TRBJ2-7 15
TGTGCCAGCAGCCCGGCGGACAGGGGCCACGAGCAGTACTTC CASSPADRGHEQYF TRBV5-4 TRBD1 many TRBJ2-7 14
TGTGCCAGTAGTATAGCAGGGGTCAATCAGCCCCAGCATTTT CASSIAGVNQPQHF TRBV19 - many TRBJ1-5 14
TGTGCCAGCAGCCAGAGGGGTAGGGGCTCCTACAATGAGCAGTTCTTC CASSQRGRGSYNEQFF TRBV11-2 - many TRBJ2-1 16
TGCGCCAGCAGCGAACAGGGCTCTGGGGCCAACGTCCTGACTTTC CASSEQGSGANVLTF TRBV5-1 - few TRBJ2-6 15
TGTGCCAGCAGCAAGGGACAGGGTAACGAGCAGTACTTC CASSKGQGNEQYF TRBV7-2 TRBD1 many TRBJ2-7 13
TGCAGCGTTGAAGAGCAGGGGACCTACGAGCAGTACTTC CSVEEQGTYEQYF TRBV29-1 - - TRBJ2-7 13
TGTGCCAGCAGCTTAGGTCTAGCGGGGTCCTACGAGCAGTACTTC CASSLGLAGSYEQYF TRBV11-2 TRBD2 many TRBJ2-7 15
TGTGCCAGTAGTATTGGGACCAGGGGCACTGAAGCTTTCTTT CASSIGTRGTEAFF TRBV19 - many TRBJ1-1 14
TGTGCCAGCAGCCGCGGACAGGGGACTGAAGCTTTCTTT CASSRGQGTEAFF TRBV4-2 TRBD1 - TRBJ1-1 13
TGTGCCAGCAGTGAAGAAGCGGGGGGGTCCTACAATGAGCAGTTCTTC CASSEEAGGSYNEQFF TRBV6-4 TRBD2 many TRBJ2-1 16
TGTGCCAGCAGTAGGGGGCCCACTGAAGCTTTCTTT CASSRGPTEAFF TRBV12-3/TRBV12-4 TRBD1 many TRBJ1-1 12
TGTGCCAGCAGCGGACGACAGGCTCCCTACGAGCAGTACTTC CASSGRQAPYEQYF TRBV7-2 - many TRBJ2-7 14
TGTGCCAGCAGCGTGGGGGACAGGGTTCAAGAGACCCAGTACTTC CASSVGDRVQETQYF TRBV9 TRBD1 - TRBJ2-5 15
TGTGCCAGCAGTTACCCACCTCGGCGGGGGGAACGCGAGACCCAGTACTTC CASSYPPRRGERETQYF TRBV6-2/TRBV6-3 TRBD2 - TRBJ2-5 17
TGTGCCAGCGGACTAGCGGGGGGGGGCAATGAGCAGTTCTTC CASGLAGGGNEQFF TRBV6-2/TRBV6-3 TRBD2 - TRBJ2-1 14
TGCGCCAGCAGCCAAGGTCAGGGGAGATACAATGAGCAGTTCTTC CASSQGQGRYNEQFF TRBV4-3 - many TRBJ2-1 15
TGCGCCAGCAGCCAAGGCCGCGGACAGGGCTACGAGCAGTACTTC CASSQGRGQGYEQYF TRBV4-1 TRBD1 many TRBJ2-7 15
TGTGCCAGCAGCAAGACCGGGACTTCAAATGAGCAGTTCTTC CASSKTGTSNEQFF TRBV5-4 - many TRBJ2-1 14
TGTGCCAGCAGGGCCCTAGGGGAGTATGGCTACACCTTC CASRALGEYGYTF TRBV12-3/TRBV12-4 - many TRBJ1-2 13
TGTGCCAGCACCTGGACAGGGGGGGGCTACACCTTC CASTWTGGGYTF TRBV12-3/TRBV12-4 TRBD1 few TRBJ1-2 12
TGTGCCAGCAGTTTAAAGTTAAGTTCAGGGAAAGGGTCTGGAAACACCATATATTTT CASSLKLSSGKGSGNTIYF TRBV28 - many TRBJ1-3 19
TGTGCCAGCAGTGAAAGTACACCTAGCACAGATACGCAGTATTTT CASSESTPSTDTQYF TRBV6-1 - - TRBJ2-3 15
TGTGCCAGCAGCTACGGGGGACTAGCCTCAGATACGCAGTATTTT CASSYGGLASDTQYF TRBV6-2/TRBV6-3 TRBD2 many TRBJ2-3 15
TGTGCCAGCTCACTTAACCCGGCAGGGGGACGCTATGGCTACACCTTC CASSLNPAGGRYGYTF TRBV18 TRBD1 many TRBJ1-2 16
TGTGCCAGCAGGTTCGGACTAGCCAAAAACATTCAGTACTTC CASRFGLAKNIQYF TRBV12-3/TRBV12-4 - many TRBJ2-4 14
TGTGCCAGCAGCTTAAAGGTAGCGGCACCTTTCAATGAGCAGTTCTTC CASSLKVAAPFNEQFF TRBV11-2 - many TRBJ2-1 16
TGTGCCAGCAGCTCCGGACAGGGCATAGCAACTAATGAAAAACTGTTTTTT CASSSGQGIATNEKLFF TRBV5-6 TRBD1 many TRBJ1-4 17
TGTGCCAGCAGCTTAGACAGGGAGACTCAGCCCCAGCATTTT CASSLDRETQPQHF TRBV7-2 - - TRBJ1-5 14
TGTGCCAGCAGCCCTCAGACAGGGCCTAATTCACCCCTCCACTTT CASSPQTGPNSPLHF TRBV9 TRBD1 few TRBJ1-6 15
TGTGCCAGCAGCGCAGGGGAACCTCTCTATGGCTACACCTTC CASSAGEPLYGYTF TRBV9 - - TRBJ1-2 14
TGTGCCAGCAGTACGAGGACTAGCGGAAGCACAGATACGCAGTATTTT CASSTRTSGSTDTQYF TRBV28 TRBD2 few TRBJ2-3 16
TGTGCCAGCAGGAATCGATACTTGGAGACCCAGTACTTC CASRNRYLETQYF TRBV27 - - TRBJ2-5 13
TGTGCCAGCAGCGTGCAGGGAGCTGGAAACACCATATATTTT CASSVQGAGNTIYF TRBV9 - many TRBJ1-3 14